These 21 T cell receptor beta chains came from one sample sequenced in a study of radiotherapy plus CTLA-4 blockade in lung cancer (dated by TCRdb to 2016 to 2019). The method was the immunoSEQ multiplex PCR assay. What TCRdb holds here is the immuneACCESS table cut down to in-frame rearrangements. Part of the clones is not present; checked against another copy, under half of the missing clones reflect an unresolved V gene, and the others are unexplained. The sample data list 48,000 or so clones, and almost 85% of these were observed just once. Together, the top ten hold 4% to 5.5% of the sample. The sequences come from peripheral blood, collected from a patient treated with radiotherapy plus ipilimumab. Receptors originate from a human donor with non-small cell lung cancer whose response to radiotherapy plus ipilimumab could not be evaluated.

The chain links TRBV4-1 to TRBJ1-1; D gene unclear. V lost 0 bases to trimming and J lost 0 bases, with 14 bases between them. The CDR3 has 17 residues. Germline assignment: CDR1 MGHRA and CDR2 YSYEKL. The CDR3 protein is CASSQESRRGVNTEAFF. CDR3 DNA sequence: TGCGCCAGCAGCCAAGAGTCCAGACGGGGAGTGAACACTGAAGCTTTCTTT.

The V and J genes are TRBV6-1 and TRBJ1-2; a weak D match, TRBD1 (5 bases). Germline V gene data show CDR1 as MNHNS and CDR2 as SASEGT. The CDR3 has 12 residues. The V gene lost 6 bases and the J gene lost 6 bases, with 11 bases spanning the gap. CDR3 loop: CASRAPTDGYTF. The CDR3 DNA is TGTGCCAGCAGGGCACCGACAGATGGCTACACCTTC.

The CDR3 reads CASSLQPLAADTQYF. The CDR3 DNA sequence: TGTGCCAGCAGCTTACAACCCCTAGCTGCAGATACGCAGTATTTT. This chain links TRBV7-2 with TRBJ2-3; possible D gene TRBD2, 5 bases. The germline V gene encodes CDR1 SGHTA and CDR2 FQGNSA. V gave up 2 bases and J gave up 4 bases, with 13 bases separating them. The CDR3 length is 15 residues.

The chain couples TRBV5-1 to TRBJ1-2; 8 bases are a match to TRBD1. J gave up 2 bases and V 4 bases, and 7 bases lay outside the gene matches. The length of the CDR3 is 15 residues. CDR1 and CDR2 (germline): SGHRS, YFSETQ. The CDR3 region is CASSTGWTGNYGYTF. The CDR3 bases are TGCGCCAGCAGCACCGGGTGGACAGGGAACTATGGCTACACCTTC. Combining the CDR3 with reference TRBV5-1 and TRBJ1-2 gives the whole variable domain KAGVTQTPRYLIKTRGQQVTLSCSPISGHRSVSWYQQTPGQGLQFLFEYFSETQRNKGNFPGRFSGRQFSNSRSEMNVSTLELGDSALYLCASSTGWTGNYGYTFGSGTRLTVV.

This chain joins TRBV29-1 and TRBJ2-7; D call uncertain. Germline lookup yields CDR1 SQVTM and CDR2 ANQGSEA. The CDR3 has 16 amino acids. V was clipped by 0 bases and J by 0 bases, with 15 bases between them. CDR3: CSVEDPHGNSSYEQYF. Here the CDR3 DNA reads TGCAGCGTTGAAGATCCCCACGGTAACAGCTCCTACGAGCAGTACTTC.

The CDR3 is CASTPGGNIQYF. The CDR3 bases are TGTGCCAGCACCCCCGGGGGTAACATTCAGTACTTC. The genes are TRBV6-5 and TRBJ2-4, with D possibly matching TRBD2 (6 bases). This CDR3 spans 12 amino acids. Trimming pared 7 bases from V and 7 bases from J, leaving 11 bases between. Germline-derived CDR1 and CDR2 are MNHEY and SVGAGI.

The chain recombines TRBV28 with TRBJ2-2; 11 positions match TRBD2. This CDR3 comprises 16 residues. V shed 6 bases and J 5 bases; nucleotides not matched to a gene: 8. Germline values: CDR1 MDHEN, CDR2 SYDVKM. CDR3 residues: CASRGLAGGVTGELFF. Written as DNA, the CDR3 is TGTGCCAGCAGAGGACTAGCGGGTGGTGTGACCGGGGAGCTGTTTTTT.

The CDR3, as DNA: TGTGCCAGCAGTACTCCCGGGGACAGAGGCTACGAGCAGTACTTC. Its protein product is CASSTPGDRGYEQYF. V and J are TRBV6-5 and TRBJ2-7, with 7 bases aligning to TRBD1. The V gene's germline CDR1 is MNHEY and CDR2 SVGAGI. The ends lost 5 bases at V and 3 bases at J; junction bases unmatched: 10. The CDR3 totals 15 residues.

This rearrangement joins TRBV7-9 to TRBJ2-7; 8 nucleotides match TRBD1. Germline lookup yields CDR1 SEHNR and CDR2 FQNEAQ (reference sequence). CDR3 length: 17 amino acids. V was clipped by 4 bases and J by 1 base; unmatched bases: 12. Here the CDR3 reads CASSSIPRTGLSYEQYF. The CDR3 nucleotides are TGTGCCAGCAGCTCAATACCCCGGACAGGGTTGTCCTACGAGCAGTACTTC.

The CDR3 DNA reads as TGTGCCAGCAGCTTAGGACAGGGCCTCTCTGGAAACACCATATATTTT. It encodes CASSLGQGLSGNTIYF. The J gene is TRBJ1-3, the V gene TRBV7-6; 7 bases are shared with TRBD1. With 1 base clipped from V and 0 bases from J, the junction kept 3 bases outside the gene matches. The germline V gene has CDR1 SGHVS and CDR2 FNYEAQ. The CDR3 extends over 16 amino acids.

In DNA, the CDR3 is TGTGCCAGCAGTTGGGACAGGGAAGCTTTCTTT. Translating it yields CASSWDREAFF. The V and J genes are TRBV6-1 and TRBJ1-1; 8 bases match TRBD1. There are 11 residues in the CDR3. Trimming took 5 bases from V and 8 from J; bases not matched to a gene: 1. Germline values: CDR1 MNHNS, CDR2 SASEGT.

This clone has only one observation. The chain joins TRBV10-3 to TRBJ1-1, with D uncertain. Trimming took 4 bases from V and 0 from J, leaving 21 bases between them. The CDR3 loop spans 18 amino acids. CDR1 is ENHRY, CDR2 SYGVKD, per germline. The CDR3: CAISGLMGRGSMNTEAFF. The CDR3 nucleotides are TGTGCCATCAGTGGGTTGATGGGTAGAGGGTCCATGAACACTGAAGCTTTCTTT.

The rearrangement joins TRBV6-1 to TRBJ1-5; D call uncertain. Trimming removed 4 bases from V and 9 bases from J, with 16 bases in between. The CDR3 consists of 14 residues. CDR1 is MNHNS and CDR2 is SASEGT in the germline V gene. The CDR3 spells CASSARTGSGPQHF. CDR3 nucleotide sequence: TGTGCCAGCAGTGCCCGGACGGGGTCGGGGCCCCAGCATTTT.

The rearrangement uses TRBV5-1 and TRBJ2-7, with a possible D match to TRBD2 (5 bases). Germline V gene lookup returns CDR1 SGHRS and CDR2 YFSETQ. V lost 2 bases and J 0 bases, leaving 9 bases between the germline ends. The CDR3 consists of 14 residues. CDR3 sequence: CASSFSGSSYEQYF. For the CDR3, the DNA is TGCGCCAGCAGCTTTTCGGGGAGCTCCTACGAGCAGTACTTC.

In nucleotides, the CDR3 is TGTGCCAGCAGCCCGGGACTTCATAGCAATCAGCCCCAGCATTTT. It yields the protein CASSPGLHSNQPQHF. The chain uses TRBV11-1 and TRBJ1-5; D possibly corresponds to TRBD1 (5 bases). The CDR3 covers 15 residues. In germline, CDR1 is SGHAT, CDR2 FQDESV (reference sequence). Trimming pared 5 bases from V and 0 bases from J, leaving 11 bases between.

V is TRBV5-4 and J is TRBJ2-3; no reliable D call. Germline V gene lookup returns CDR1 SGHNT and CDR2 YYREEE (reference sequence). Trimming took off 1 base at V and 1 base at J, with 7 bases between the two ends. The CDR3 contains 14 residues. The CDR3 DNA reads as TGTGCCAGCAGCTTGCCTTCCCGCACAGATACGCAGTATTTT. It encodes CASSLPSRTDTQYF.

The chain uses TRBV4-2 and TRBJ1-2; 7 bases match TRBD1. Germline V gene sequence: CDR1 LGHNA, CDR2 YNFKEQ. The V gene end was trimmed by 3 bases and the J gene end by 2 bases; junction bases not matched to a gene: 9. The CDR3 runs to 16 residues. The CDR3: CASSHETDRANYGYTF. The CDR3 DNA is TGTGCCAGCAGCCACGAGACAGACAGGGCCAACTATGGCTACACCTTC.

The chain couples TRBV28 to TRBJ2-7; D is possibly TRBD1 (6 bases). The ends were cut back, 5 bases at V and 9 bases at J, with 20 bases in the middle. This CDR3 has 14 residues. Germline CDR1 MDHEN, CDR2 SYDVKM. In nucleotides, the CDR3 is TGTGCCAGCAGTCCGATACAGGGTGCCGCGCGGCAGTACTTC. This translates into CASSPIQGAARQYF.

J is TRBJ2-7 and V is TRBV6-5; 12 bases are a match to TRBD2. V was pared by 6 bases and J by 4 bases, with 7 bases of the junction left unmatched. CDR1 is MNHEY and CDR2 is SVGAGI in the germline V gene. The CDR3 has 15 residues. Here the CDR3 reads CASRQGLAGLYEQYF. The CDR3 DNA reads as TGTGCCAGCAGGCAAGGACTAGCGGGGTTATACGAGCAGTACTTC.

In its sample, this clone was seen once. This rearrangement joins TRBV28 to TRBJ1-3; no clear D. There are 10 residues in the CDR3. Germline assignment: CDR1 MDHEN and CDR2 SYDVKM. The CDR3 sequence is CANEGNTIYF. The CDR3 region has the DNA TGTGCTAATGAGGGAAACACCATATATTTT.

V usage is TRBV10-1 and J usage is TRBJ1-1; TRBD1 matches 8 bases. The germline CDR1 and CDR2 sequences are WNHNN and SYGVQD (reference sequence). The V gene end was trimmed by 7 bases and the J gene end by 6 bases; junction bases not matched to a gene: 7. CDR3 size: 13 residues. The CDR3 here is CASKDRGSPEAFF. CDR3 nucleotide sequence: TGCGCCAGCAAAGACAGGGGTTCCCCTGAAGCTTTCTTT.